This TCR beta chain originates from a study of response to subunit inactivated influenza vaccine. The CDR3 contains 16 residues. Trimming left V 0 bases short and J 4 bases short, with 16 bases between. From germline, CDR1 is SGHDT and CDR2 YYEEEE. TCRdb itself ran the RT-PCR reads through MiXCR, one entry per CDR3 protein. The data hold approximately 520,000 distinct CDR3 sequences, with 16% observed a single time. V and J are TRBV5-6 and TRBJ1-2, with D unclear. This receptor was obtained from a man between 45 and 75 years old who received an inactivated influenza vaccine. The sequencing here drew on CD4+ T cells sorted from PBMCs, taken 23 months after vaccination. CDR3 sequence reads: CASSLALSDGRYGYTF. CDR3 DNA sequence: TGTGCCAGCAGCTTGGCTTTATCAGACGGCCGCTATGGCTACACCTTC.